Each of the 22 T cell receptor beta chains below was sequenced from the same sample in a study of cytomegalovirus exposure and HLA in healthy donors. A multiplex PCR was run with 60 Vbeta primers and 13 Jbeta primers. Measured with immunoSEQ multiplex PCR; TCRdb has only the in-frame clones, and not every one. This table has 95,000 to 130,000 clones, 65% appearing once. Sequences were obtained from PBMCs. The receptors here all came from a woman aged 35 to 49 in good health and CMV-seropositive.

This chain uses TRBV28 with TRBJ2-4; possible D gene TRBD2, 5 bases. Germline CDR1 is MDHEN and CDR2 is SYDVKM. Trimming cost V 5 bases and J 0 bases, with 11 bases left between them. This CDR3 has 15 amino acids. The CDR3 nucleotides are TGTGCCAGCAGTAGAGGGTCCCTAGCCAAAAACATTCAGTACTTC. The encoded protein is CASSRGSLAKNIQYF.

V usage is TRBV7-9 and J usage is TRBJ1-4; the D gene is possibly TRBD1 (6 bases). V lost 1 base, J lost 7 bases, and 13 bases lay in between. The CDR3 length is 15 residues. Looked up from germline, CDR1 is SEHNR and CDR2 is FQNEAQ (reference sequence). CDR3 in amino acids: CASSLEGGISEKLFF. The CDR3, as DNA: TGTGCCAGCAGCTTAGAAGGGGGAATAAGTGAAAAACTGTTTTTT.

This clone was counted only a few times. The chain is built from TRBV6-1 and TRBJ2-7, with TRBD2 matching 9 bases. Trimming at V came to 6 bases and at J to 3 bases, leaving 3 bases not matched to a gene. Germline CDR1 MNHNS, CDR2 SASEGT. This CDR3 region has 13 residues. CDR3 sequence reads: CASRKTSGYEQYF. The CDR3 region has the DNA TGTGCCAGCAGAAAGACTAGCGGCTACGAGCAGTACTTC.

This chain links TRBV5-1 with TRBJ1-1; no reliable D call. V lost 2 bases and J 3 bases, leaving 8 bases between the germline ends. Germline-derived CDR1 and CDR2 are SGHRS and YFSETQ. This CDR3 is built from 13 residues. CDR3 nucleotides: TGCGCCAGCAGCTTCTCTCAGGACACTGAAGCTTTCTTT. Its protein is CASSFSQDTEAFF.

V is TRBV27 and J is TRBJ1-2, with TRBD1 matching over 10 bases. Germline V gives CDR1 MNHEY, CDR2 SMNVEV (reference sequence). V lost 5 bases, J lost 3 bases, and 6 bases stayed unmatched. This CDR3 comprises 15 residues. CDR3 sequence (DNA): TGTGCCAGCAGTCTTAGGACAGGGGGGTACTATGGCTACACCTTC. Translating gives CASSLRTGGYYGYTF.

The J gene is TRBJ1-4, the V gene TRBV2; perhaps TRBD1 as D (6 bases). Germline V gives CDR1 SNHLY, CDR2 FYNNEI. CDR3 length equals 15 residues. V lost 6 bases to trimming and J lost 8 bases, with 19 bases between them. This CDR3 reads CASSGSMAGDEKLFF. CDR3 nucleotides: TGTGCCAGCAGCGGGTCGATGGCAGGGGACGAAAAACTGTTTTTT. Supplemented by reference TRBV2 and TRBJ1-4, the full variable domain reads EPEVTQTPSHQVTQMGQEVILRCVPISNHLYFYWYRQILGQKVEFLVSFYNNEISEKSEIFDDQFSVERPDGSNFTLKIRSTKLEDSAMYFCASSGSMAGDEKLFFGSGTQLSVL.

V is TRBV5-5 and J is TRBJ2-5; TRBD1 agrees at 9 bases. The J call could be wrong; TRBJ2-7 is a better fit for the DNA end. In germline, CDR1 is SGHKS, CDR2 YYEKEE (reference sequence). This CDR3 is 16 amino acids long. This chain's CDR3 is CASSLAPGQGTYEQYF. CDR3 coding DNA: TGTGCCAGCAGCTTGGCCCCCGGACAGGGGACCTACGAGCAGTACTTC.

The chain carries TRBV6-1 and TRBJ2-7; D possibly corresponds to TRBD2 (6 bases). Germline V lookup: CDR1 MNHNS, CDR2 SASEGT. The CDR3 covers 13 residues. V was clipped by 8 bases and J by 3 bases, with 14 bases between them. The CDR3 is CASRWGENYEQYF. DNA of the CDR3: TGTGCCAGCCGTTGGGGGGAGAACTACGAGCAGTACTTC.

The J gene is TRBJ1-2, the V gene TRBV7-9; 8 bases match TRBD1. V trimming: 5 bases; J trimming: 3 bases; junction bases outside the gene matches: 5. This CDR3 is 14 amino acids long. Per the germline V gene, CDR1 is SEHNR and CDR2 is FQNEAQ (reference sequence). Written as DNA, the CDR3 is TGTGCCAGCAGCGAACCGGGACAGGACTATGGCTACACCTTC. As protein: CASSEPGQDYGYTF.

The gene calls are TRBV28 and TRBJ2-5, with TRBD2 as a possible D gene (6 bases). The CDR3 spans 14 residues. The germline CDR1 and CDR2 sequences are MDHEN and SYDVKM. Trimming removed 6 bases at V and 1 base at J, with 12 bases between. The CDR3: CASSLLGGQETQYF. The CDR3 bases are TGTGCCAGCAGCCTGCTGGGAGGCCAAGAGACCCAGTACTTC.

This chain connects TRBV4-1 to TRBJ2-1, with 12 bases matching TRBD2. With 0 bases clipped from V and 7 bases from J, the junction kept 7 bases outside the gene matches. The CDR3 extends over 17 amino acids. Germline V gene data show CDR1 as MGHRA and CDR2 as YSYEKL. The CDR3 coding sequence is TGCGCCAGCAGCCAAGATCGAGGACTAGCGGGACGGAATGAGCAGTTCTTC. It yields the protein CASSQDRGLAGRNEQFF.

The chain has TRBV5-1 and TRBJ2-1; 9 nucleotides align to TRBD2. The CDR3 consists of 14 residues. With V trimmed by 4 bases and J by 8 bases, 7 bases remained unmatched. Germline loops: CDR1 SGHRS, CDR2 YFSETQ. This chain's CDR3 is CASSPAGLADEQFF. The CDR3 nucleotides read TGCGCCAGCAGCCCCGCGGGACTAGCAGATGAGCAGTTCTTC. Using reference TRBV5-1 and TRBJ2-1 for the parts outside the CDR3, the full variable domain is KAGVTQTPRYLIKTRGQQVTLSCSPISGHRSVSWYQQTPGQGLQFLFEYFSETQRNKGNFPGRFSGRQFSNSRSEMNVSTLELGDSALYLCASSPAGLADEQFFGPGTRLTVL.

This sequence joins TRBV6-4 and TRBJ2-2; D might be TRBD2 (5 bases). The CDR3 runs to 14 residues. Germline lookup yields CDR1 MRHNA and CDR2 SNTAGT. The V end lost 6 bases, the J end lost 2 bases, and 10 bases lay between the germline ends. The CDR3 nucleotides are TGTGCCAGCAGAACGGACTTTAACACCGGGGAGCTGTTTTTT. It is translated as CASRTDFNTGELFF.

The rearrangement uses TRBV5-4 and TRBJ2-5; 10 nucleotides match TRBD2. The J segment lost 2 bases and the V segment lost 3 bases, leaving 4 bases of the junction unmatched. The CDR3 covers 15 residues. Germline assignment: CDR1 SGHNT and CDR2 YYREEE (reference sequence). The DNA of the CDR3 is TGTGCCAGCAGCTCGGGACTAGCGTGGCAAGAGACCCAGTACTTC. Translation: CASSSGLAWQETQYF.

The chain joins TRBV30 to TRBJ1-4; 9 nucleotides align to TRBD1. This CDR3 contains 14 residues. V shed 6 bases and J 5 bases; nucleotides not matched to a gene: 7. CDR1 and CDR2 (germline): GTSNPN, SVGIG (reference sequence). CDR3 loop: CACHWDRENEKLFF. The CDR3 DNA follows: TGTGCCTGTCACTGGGACAGGGAAAATGAAAAACTGTTTTTT.

CDR3 DNA sequence: TGTGCCAGCAGCTTAGAAAGACAGGGGAACACTGAAGCTTTCTTT. It translates to CASSLERQGNTEAFF. V usage is TRBV7-2 and J usage is TRBJ1-1, with TRBD1 matching over 7 bases. The junction had 3 bases not matched to a gene; V was cut back by 1 base and J by 1 base. The germline V gene has CDR1 SGHTA and CDR2 FQGNSA. There are 15 residues in the CDR3.

The chain joins TRBV5-1 to TRBJ2-5, with 15 positions matching TRBD2. CDR3 length: 16 residues. Unmatched junction bases numbered 2, after V lost 0 bases and J lost 5 bases. Germline V CDR1 and CDR2: SGHRS, YFSETQ. This chain's CDR3 is CASSLVGLAGGETQYF. CDR3 coding DNA: TGCGCCAGCAGCTTGGTGGGACTAGCGGGAGGCGAGACCCAGTACTTC.

The CDR3 here is CASRGSSGNTIYF. The CDR3 nucleotides read TGTGCTAGCCGGGGGAGCTCTGGAAACACCATATATTTT. J is TRBJ1-3 and V is TRBV9, with D tentatively TRBD1 (5 bases). The CDR3 length is 13 residues. CDR1 is SGDLS, CDR2 YYNGEE, per germline.

This clone was detected a few times. The V call is TRBV4-1, the J call TRBJ1-1; 8 bases fit TRBD1. The ends lost 4 bases at V and 3 bases at J; junction bases unmatched: 7. Germline-derived CDR1 and CDR2 are MGHRA and YSYEKL. This CDR3 region has 15 residues. The CDR3 sequence is CASSRGQGLYTEAFF. The CDR3 DNA reads TGCGCCAGCAGCCGAGGACAGGGTCTGTACACTGAAGCTTTCTTT.

V gene TRBV2 combines with J gene TRBJ2-1, with 8 bases matching TRBD2. With 6 bases clipped from V and 6 bases from J, the junction kept 7 bases outside the gene matches. Germline loops: CDR1 SNHLY, CDR2 FYNNEI. CDR3 size: 14 residues. The CDR3: CASRPTSGSNEQFF. CDR3 sequence (DNA): TGTGCCAGCAGGCCTACTAGCGGCAGCAATGAGCAGTTCTTC. Together with reference TRBV2 and TRBJ2-1, the CDR3 gives the full variable domain: EPEVTQTPSHQVTQMGQEVILRCVPISNHLYFYWYRQILGQKVEFLVSFYNNEISEKSEIFDDQFSVERPDGSNFTLKIRSTKLEDSAMYFCASRPTSGSNEQFFGPGTRLTVL.

V usage is TRBV7-9 and J usage is TRBJ2-3; a possible D gene is TRBD2 (5 bases). The V end was cut by 6 bases, the J end by 3 bases, with 22 bases between. Per the germline V gene, CDR1 is SEHNR and CDR2 is FQNEAQ (reference sequence). The CDR3 has 17 amino acids. Here the CDR3 reads CASSSNALGVRTDTQYF. CDR3 bases: TGTGCCAGCAGTTCTAATGCTCTCGGGGTAAGGACAGATACGCAGTATTTT.

The chain employs TRBV19 and TRBJ1-1; D may be TRBD1 (5 bases). Germline V gives CDR1 LNHDA, CDR2 SQIVND (reference sequence). V lost 1 base, J lost 1 base, and 10 bases lay in between. The CDR3 length is 15 residues. CDR3 protein: CASSIGRGTNTEAFF. The CDR3 DNA reads TGTGCCAGTAGTATAGGTAGGGGAACGAACACTGAAGCTTTCTTT.